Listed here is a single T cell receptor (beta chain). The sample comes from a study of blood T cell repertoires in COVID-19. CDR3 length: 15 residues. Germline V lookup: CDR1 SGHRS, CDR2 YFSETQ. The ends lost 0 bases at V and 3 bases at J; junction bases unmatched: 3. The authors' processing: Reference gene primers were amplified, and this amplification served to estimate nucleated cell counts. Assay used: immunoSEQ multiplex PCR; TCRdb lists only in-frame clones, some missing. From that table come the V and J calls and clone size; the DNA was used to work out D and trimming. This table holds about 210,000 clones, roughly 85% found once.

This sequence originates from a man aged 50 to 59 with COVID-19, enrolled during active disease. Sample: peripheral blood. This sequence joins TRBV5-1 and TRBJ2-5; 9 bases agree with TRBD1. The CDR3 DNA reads TGCGCCAGCAGCTTGGGTGACAGGGGGGAAGAGACCCAGTACTTC. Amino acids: CASSLGDRGEETQYF.